These 32 T cell receptor beta chains were sequenced from one sample in a study of OX40 agonist ivuxolimab in advanced cancers. Assay used: immunoSEQ multiplex PCR; TCRdb lists only in-frame clones, some missing. The sample lists 45,000 to 60,000 clones, approximately 80% occurring once. The input for sequencing was CD4+ or CD8+ T cells sorted from blood, taken in a trial of the OX40 agonist ivuxolimab. The receptor set was obtained from an adult with an advanced solid tumor such as melanoma, head and neck, liver or kidney cancer.

The genes are TRBV11-3 and TRBJ2-3; perhaps TRBD2 as D (6 bases). The CDR3 is 16 residues long. V lost 5 bases to trimming and J lost 4 bases, with 19 bases between them. Germline lookup yields CDR1 SGHNT and CDR2 YENEEA. The CDR3 is CASSIGTGRGADTQYF. CDR3 coding DNA: TGTGCCAGCAGCATCGGGACCGGGAGAGGGGCAGATACGCAGTATTTT.

CDR3 sequence: CASSLGGLEQYF. Written as DNA, the CDR3 is TGTGCCAGCAGCTTGGGGGGGCTGGAGCAGTACTTC. The rearrangement joins TRBV5-4 to TRBJ2-7; the D gene is possibly TRBD1 (6 bases). V lost 0 bases and J 7 bases, leaving 8 bases between the germline ends. This CDR3 spans 12 amino acids. Germline V lookup: CDR1 SGHNT, CDR2 YYREEE (reference sequence).

The genes are TRBV18 and TRBJ2-6; no clear D gene. Per germline, CDR1 KGHSH and CDR2 LQKENI. V shed 2 bases and J shed 1 base, with 9 bases lying between them. The CDR3 totals 16 residues. CDR3: CASSPEMGSGANVLTF. The CDR3 DNA follows: TGTGCCAGCTCACCAGAAATGGGTTCTGGGGCCAACGTCCTGACTTTC.

This clone was counted a few times. The rearrangement uses TRBV5-4 and TRBJ1-6; D remains ambiguous. From germline, CDR1 is SGHNT and CDR2 YYREEE (reference sequence). V was cut by 1 base and J by 7 bases, with 9 bases left in between. This CDR3 contains 14 residues. The CDR3 sequence: CASSLRTGNSPLHF. CDR3 bases: TGTGCCAGCAGCTTGAGGACGGGAAATTCACCCCTCCACTTT. Supplemented by reference TRBV5-4 and TRBJ1-6, the full variable domain reads ETGVTQSPTHLIKTRGQQVTLRCSSQSGHNTVSWYQQALGQGPQFIFQYYREEENGRGNFPPRFSGLQFPNYSSELNVNALELDDSALYLCASSLRTGNSPLHFGNGTRLTVT.

CDR3 bases: TGTGCCAGCAGCTTGAGGGGATACGGTGAAAAACTGTTTTTT. It translates to CASSLRGYGEKLFF. This sequence joins TRBV5-6 and TRBJ1-4; D is perhaps TRBD1 (5 bases). The CDR3 has 14 residues. Per germline, CDR1 SGHDT and CDR2 YYEEEE. The germline V and J ends were trimmed by 1 base and 7 bases, with 11 bases remaining between them.

This rearrangement joins TRBV28 to TRBJ2-7; D gene unclear. This CDR3 has 14 amino acids. Germline V gives CDR1 MDHEN, CDR2 SYDVKM. V lost 1 base, J lost 2 bases, and 9 bases lay in between. The CDR3 is CASSLSVHPYEQYF. CDR3 nucleotides: TGTGCCAGCAGTTTATCGGTGCACCCCTACGAGCAGTACTTC. Using reference TRBV28 and TRBJ2-7 for the parts outside the CDR3, the full variable domain is DVKVTQSSRYLVKRTGEKVFLECVQDMDHENMFWYRQDPGLGLRLIYFSYDVKMKEKGDIPEGYSVSREKKERFSLILESASTNQTSMYLCASSLSVHPYEQYFGPGTRLTVT.

The chain links TRBV2 to TRBJ1-5, with a weak D call TRBD1 (5 bases). Trimming took off 7 bases at V and 6 bases at J, with 16 bases between the two ends. Germline V gene sequence: CDR1 SNHLY, CDR2 FYNNEI. The CDR3 covers 14 residues. This CDR3 reads CASKAGREGQPQHF. The DNA of the CDR3 is TGTGCCAGCAAGGCAGGGAGAGAGGGTCAGCCCCAGCATTTT.

The V and J genes are TRBV6-5 and TRBJ1-1; 7 bases agree with TRBD1. Germline V gene lookup returns CDR1 MNHEY and CDR2 SVGAGI. This CDR3 contains 14 residues. Unmatched junction bases numbered 9, after V lost 6 bases and J lost 5 bases. In nucleotides, the CDR3 is TGTGCCAGCAGGACAGGGTTGGGAGGGACTGAAGCTTTCTTT. Encoded protein: CASRTGLGGTEAFF.

The chain recombines TRBV7-9 with TRBJ1-2; 9 bases fit TRBD1. Germline V gives CDR1 SEHNR, CDR2 FQNEAQ (reference sequence). CDR3 length: 17 residues. Trimming at V came to 7 bases and at J to 2 bases, leaving 14 bases not matched to a gene. The chain's CDR3 is CASTRGGQGHTNYGYTF. DNA of the CDR3: TGTGCCAGCACCAGGGGGGGACAGGGCCATACCAACTATGGCTACACCTTC.

The chain couples TRBV15 to TRBJ2-1; TRBD1 matches at 7 bases. V dropped 6 bases and J dropped 7; count of bases not matched to a gene: 12. The CDR3 loop spans 15 amino acids. Germline CDR1 and CDR2: LNHNV and YYDKDF (reference sequence). CDR3 in amino acids: CATRVTGFAKNEQFF. The DNA for the CDR3 is TGTGCCACCAGAGTGACAGGGTTCGCCAAAAATGAGCAGTTCTTC.

V gene TRBV4-3 combines with J gene TRBJ1-4; TRBD1 matches at 7 bases. In germline, CDR1 is LGHNA, CDR2 YSLEER. This CDR3 contains 15 residues. V trimming: 4 bases; J trimming: 7 bases; junction bases outside the gene matches: 9. Here the CDR3 DNA reads TGCGCCAGCAGCCCCCAGAGGGGGCGGTCTGAAAAACTGTTTTTT. Translated: CASSPQRGRSEKLFF.

This clone showed up just a few times. The chain is built from TRBV5-1 and TRBJ2-7; 9 bases are a match to TRBD1. Germline-derived CDR1 and CDR2 are SGHRS and YFSETQ. The ends lost 4 bases at V and 5 bases at J; junction bases unmatched: 7. CDR3 length equals 14 residues. The DNA of the CDR3 is TGCGCCAGCAGCACGGGACAGGGTTGGGACGAGCAGTACTTC. It yields the protein CASSTGQGWDEQYF.

V usage is TRBV10-1 and J usage is TRBJ1-2, with a possible D match to TRBD1 (5 bases). Germline CDR1 and CDR2: WNHNN and SYGVQD (reference sequence). The CDR3 contains 14 residues. Deletions cut 0 bases from V and 11 bases from J, with 16 bases between. The CDR3 loop reads CASSESKGRRSYTF. CDR3 sequence (DNA): TGCGCCAGCAGTGAGTCTAAGGGACGCAGGAGTTACACCTTC.

The J gene is TRBJ2-1, the V gene TRBV10-3; 10 bases match TRBD1. With 6 bases clipped from V and 5 bases from J, the junction kept 4 bases outside the gene matches. The CDR3 consists of 14 residues. Germline lookup yields CDR1 ENHRY and CDR2 SYGVKD. CDR3 bases: TGTGCCATCAGGACCGGGACAGGGGACAATGAGCAGTTCTTC. Its translation is CAIRTGTGDNEQFF.

This clone was seen a handful of times. This rearrangement joins TRBV5-1 to TRBJ2-7, with 8 bases identical to TRBD1. Germline values: CDR1 SGHRS, CDR2 YFSETQ. The CDR3 totals 14 residues. After removal of 7 bases from V and 2 bases from J, the junction contained 8 bases not matched to a gene. The CDR3 region is CASGPDRDPYEQYF. DNA for the CDR3: TGCGCCAGCGGCCCGGACAGGGATCCCTACGAGCAGTACTTC.

The gene calls are TRBV5-8 and TRBJ2-7, with no clear D. Trimming cost V 0 bases and J 6 bases, with 10 bases left between them. This CDR3 is built from 13 residues. CDR1 and CDR2 from the germline V gene are SGHTS and YDEGEE. This CDR3 reads CASSLVRDGEQYF. In nucleotides, the CDR3 is TGTGCCAGCAGCTTGGTACGAGACGGCGAGCAGTACTTC.

The rearrangement uses TRBV6-5 and TRBJ2-5; 8 bases line up with TRBD1. The J call may be incorrect, as the DNA end agrees better with TRBJ2-7. The CDR3 is 15 amino acids. Germline lookup yields CDR1 MNHEY and CDR2 SVGAGI. The CDR3, as DNA: TGTGCCAGCAGCGACACAGGGGGGATCTCCTACGAGCAGTACTTC. Its translation is CASSDTGGISYEQYF.

The chain employs TRBV4-3 and TRBJ2-5; D possibly uses TRBD1 or TRBD2 (5 bases each). The CDR3 sequence is 13 residues long. CDR1 is LGHNA, CDR2 YSLEER, per germline. V gave up 4 bases and J gave up 3 bases, with 9 bases separating them. The DNA for the CDR3 is TGCGCCAGCAGCCGGGACCAAAAAGAGACCCAGTACTTC. Its translation: CASSRDQKETQYF.

The V gene is TRBV27, the J gene TRBJ2-1; the D gene is possibly TRBD1 (5 bases). The CDR3 runs to 12 residues. Germline V lookup: CDR1 MNHEY, CDR2 SMNVEV (reference sequence). V was clipped by 4 bases and J by 12 bases, with 13 bases between them. The CDR3 protein is CASSSHRQRQFF. The DNA for the CDR3 is TGTGCCAGCAGTTCACACAGGCAGCGGCAGTTCTTC.

The rearrangement uses TRBV7-2 and TRBJ1-2; D remains ambiguous. Germline CDR1 SGHTA, CDR2 FQGNSA. Trimming removed 0 bases from V and 2 bases from J, with 16 bases in between. The CDR3 is made up of 17 amino acids. For the CDR3, the DNA is TGTGCCAGCAGCTTAGCGACACGGACCCACATCAACTATGGCTACACCTTC. Translated: CASSLATRTHINYGYTF.

This clone turned up a few times. This chain links TRBV14 with TRBJ2-3; D is perhaps TRBD2 (6 bases). The CDR3 totals 15 residues. Germline CDR1 SGHDN, CDR2 FVKESK. V lost 0 bases, J lost 4 bases, and 11 bases lay in between. CDR3 nucleotide sequence: TGTGCCAGCAGCCAAGACGGTAGGAGGGCAGATACGCAGTATTTT. Encoded protein: CASSQDGRRADTQYF.

This chain links TRBV19 with TRBJ1-5; no definite D call. Germline CDR1 is LNHDA and CDR2 is SQIVND (reference sequence). Trimming pared 6 bases from V and 6 bases from J, leaving 9 bases between. This CDR3 has 12 residues. The CDR3 sequence: CASRLGSQPQHF. The CDR3 DNA reads as TGTGCCAGTAGACTCGGTAGTCAGCCCCAGCATTTT.

The chain recombines TRBV7-2 with TRBJ2-7; D tentatively fits TRBD1 or TRBD2 (6 bases each). There are 13 residues in the CDR3. Trimming stripped 5 bases from V and 2 bases from J, with 10 bases between. CDR1 SGHTA and CDR2 FQGNSA come from the germline V gene. CDR3 sequence reads: CASSTRGAYEQYF. The CDR3 coding sequence is TGTGCCAGCAGCACGAGGGGGGCCTACGAGCAGTACTTC. Combining the CDR3 with reference TRBV7-2 and TRBJ2-7 gives the whole variable domain GAGVSQSPSNKVTEKGKDVELRCDPISGHTALYWYRQSLGQGLEFLIYFQGNSAPDKSGLPSDRFSAERTGGSVSTLTIQRTQQEDSAVYLCASSTRGAYEQYFGPGTRLTVT.

The chain links TRBV10-3 to TRBJ1-6; D is possibly TRBD1 (6 bases). This CDR3 comprises 13 residues. Trimming removed 6 bases at V and 3 bases at J, with 6 bases between. Germline V gene sequence: CDR1 ENHRY, CDR2 SYGVKD. The CDR3 DNA reads TGTGCCATCAGGGACAGCTATAATTCACCCCTCCACTTT. Protein sequence: CAIRDSYNSPLHF.

This clone is judged medium-sized. V usage is TRBV5-1 and J usage is TRBJ1-5; D remains unclear. CDR1 and CDR2 (germline): SGHRS, YFSETQ. Trimming took 0 bases from V and 5 from J, leaving 6 bases between them. The CDR3 runs to 13 residues. Here the CDR3 reads CASSLGADQPQHF. As DNA, the CDR3 is TGCGCCAGCAGCTTGGGAGCCGATCAGCCCCAGCATTTT.

The chain links TRBV11-1 to TRBJ2-5; 8 bases align to TRBD2. Germline V gene lookup returns CDR1 SGHAT and CDR2 FQDESV (reference sequence). The V and J ends lost 3 bases and 5 bases, in that order; junction bases with no gene match: 14. The CDR3 consists of 17 residues. Here the CDR3 DNA reads TGTGCCAGCAGCTTGGGGATTAAGCGGGAGTATCAGGAGACCCAGTACTTC. Translation gives CASSLGIKREYQETQYF.

The chain is built from TRBV7-2 and TRBJ2-3; TRBD2 matches at 9 bases. The CDR3 runs 16 residues. Germline values: CDR1 SGHTA, CDR2 FQGNSA. J gave up 1 base and V 5 bases, and 7 bases lay outside the gene matches. The CDR3 nucleotides read TGTGCCAGCAGCCGACCTGGCGGGGGGGGCACAGATACGCAGTATTTT. Protein: CASSRPGGGGTDTQYF.

This clone came up once. The chain employs TRBV9 and TRBJ2-7; D unclear. Germline values: CDR1 SGDLS, CDR2 YYNGEE. This CDR3 is 14 amino acids long. The V end was cut by 0 bases, the J end by 7 bases, with 14 bases between. CDR3 DNA sequence: TGTGCCAGCAGCGTAGCAGGATCCGAGAGGGAGCAGTACTTC. It encodes CASSVAGSEREQYF.

The chain has TRBV7-8 and TRBJ1-1; tentatively, D is TRBD1 (5 bases). CDR3 length equals 14 residues. Per germline, CDR1 SGHVS and CDR2 FQNEAQ. V was trimmed by 7 bases and J by 0 bases, leaving 12 bases between them. CDR3 nucleotide sequence: TGTGCCAGCACCCACCAGACAGTGAACACTGAAGCTTTCTTT. Residues: CASTHQTVNTEAFF.

The chain combines TRBV29-1 with TRBJ1-1; possible D gene TRBD1, 5 bases. Germline loops: CDR1 SQVTM, CDR2 ANQGSEA. The CDR3 spans 10 residues. V was pared by 7 bases and J by 5 bases, with 8 bases between. CDR3 residues: CSGGGTEAFF. The CDR3 nucleotides are TGCAGCGGGGGGGGGACTGAAGCTTTCTTT.

This sequence joins TRBV6-6 and TRBJ1-1; D is possibly TRBD1 (6 bases). Trimming cost V 4 bases and J 5 bases, with 14 bases left between them. Germline V CDR1 and CDR2: MNHNY, SVGAGI (reference sequence). This CDR3 comprises 14 residues. The CDR3 nucleotides read TGTGCCAGCAGTTCACCCGGGACAAGGACTGAAGCTTTCTTT. Its protein is CASSSPGTRTEAFF.

This chain joins TRBV5-1 and TRBJ2-3, with TRBD2 matching 7 bases. V dropped 7 bases and J dropped 2; count of bases not matched to a gene: 13. The CDR3 has 16 residues. Per the germline V gene, CDR1 is SGHRS and CDR2 is YFSETQ. CDR3 DNA sequence: TGCGCCAGCCGGGATCCTCAGGCGGGAGACACAGATACGCAGTATTTT. Protein product: CASRDPQAGDTDTQYF. The full variable domain, in which reference TRBV5-1 and TRBJ2-3 provide the parts outside the CDR3, is KAGVTQTPRYLIKTRGQQVTLSCSPISGHRSVSWYQQTPGQGLQFLFEYFSETQRNKGNFPGRFSGRQFSNSRSEMNVSTLELGDSALYLCASRDPQAGDTDTQYFGPGTRLTVL.